These T cell receptor beta chains were read from a single sample in a study of CD4 and CD8 cells across lung adenocarcinoma regions. From the PCR reads, TCRdb called clonotypes with MiXCR, one entry per CDR3 protein. The sample shows under 20,000 distinct CDR3 sequences, around 46% of them seen only once. The sequenced sample consisted of CD8+ T cells from the margin of a lung tumor. All receptors come from a male donor with lung adenocarcinoma. The CD4 and CD8 labels of this study may be unreliable. CDR3s include the opening cysteine and the closing phenylalanine or tryptophan.

cdr3_aa	v_call	j_call
CASTTSGRSNEQFF	TRBV6-1	TRBJ2-1
CASSWSSSYNEQFF	TRBV5-1	TRBJ2-1
CASSFWQETQYF	TRBV6-1	TRBJ2-5
CASIKQGWTTDTQYF	TRBV6-1	TRBJ2-3
CASSSQGIRGNEQFF	TRBV6-1	TRBJ2-1
CASSQDRGLNTDTQYF	TRBV14	TRBJ2-3
CASGRGLLLEQYF	TRBV10-1	-
CASSPLAGGGAQYF	TRBV27	-
CASSSHGTGSDTQYF	TRBV5-1	TRBJ2-3
CASSLGGAGAKNIQYF	TRBV28	TRBJ2-4
CAGRGGRSGVTQYF	TRBV6-1	TRBJ2-5
CASSSRGLAYEQYF	TRBV6-5	-
CASSEGDSGSVETQYF	TRBV6-1	-
CASSLEGYYEQYF	TRBV7-2	TRBJ2-7
CASSVEGKKAFF	TRBV6-1	TRBJ1-1
CASKQQGSPNTEAFF	TRBV25-1	TRBJ1-1
CASSQTLAGGAYAQYF	TRBV4-1	TRBJ2-7
CAGGVSGDEQFF	TRBV10-2	TRBJ2-1
CACLPSYTINTEAFF	TRBV30	TRBJ1-1
CASSLTGTNSYNEQFF	TRBV27	TRBJ2-1
CASSLGAGVQFF	TRBV11-3	TRBJ2-1
CASSFSPGVNTEAFF	TRBV11-2	TRBJ1-1
CASSGLAGVRGDTQYF	TRBV6-1	TRBJ2-3
CASSLSRLAGVNEQFF	TRBV7-9	TRBJ2-1
CASRVHGYNEQFF	TRBV6-1	TRBJ2-1
CASSYTAGGDDEQFF	TRBV7-2	TRBJ2-1
CASSYQGLHDEQFF	TRBV6-5	TRBJ2-1
CAGRRGRGQDTQYF	TRBV6-1	TRBJ2-3
CASSVASGFNEQFF	TRBV9	TRBJ2-1
CGTGSGGRAPETQYF	TRBV6-1	TRBJ2-3
CASRSSLGYTF	TRBV6-1	TRBJ1-2
CASSSVADSTDTQYF	TRBV6-1	TRBJ2-3
CATVVPGGRDTDTQYF	TRBV10-1	-
CANNRLRGTDTQYF	TRBV27	TRBJ2-3
CASRPGGFSYGYTF	TRBV6-1	TRBJ1-2
CASNSNQPQHF	TRBV6-1	TRBJ1-5
CASSLQGYEQYF	TRBV5-1	TRBJ2-7
CASNFGLGLAWTDTQYF	TRBV11-2	TRBJ2-3